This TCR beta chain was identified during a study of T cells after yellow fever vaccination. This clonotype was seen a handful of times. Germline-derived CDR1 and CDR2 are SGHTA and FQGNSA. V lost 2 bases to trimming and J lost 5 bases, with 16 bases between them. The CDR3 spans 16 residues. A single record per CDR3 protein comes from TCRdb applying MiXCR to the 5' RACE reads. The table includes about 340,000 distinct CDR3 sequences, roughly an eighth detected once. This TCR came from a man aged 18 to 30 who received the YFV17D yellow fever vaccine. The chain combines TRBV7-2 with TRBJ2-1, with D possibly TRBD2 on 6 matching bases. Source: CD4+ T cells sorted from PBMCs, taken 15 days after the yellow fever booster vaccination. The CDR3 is CASSLRIGTEHNEQFF. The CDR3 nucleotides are TGTGCCAGCAGCTTAAGAATCGGGACTGAACACAATGAGCAGTTCTTC.